Below, 11 T cell receptor beta chains from the same sample are listed, as sequenced in a study of vaccination and CD4 T cells after COVID-19. These TCRs' antigens remain unknown. At the Johns Hopkins FTIC core, DNA taken from cultured CD4+ T cells was sequenced by way of the Oncomine TCR Beta short-read assay. TCRdb redid the calling of the PCR reads with MiXCR, one entry per CDR3 protein. This table holds 2,500 to 3,500 distinct CDR3 sequences, 45% to 50% found once. Treatment: roughly 10-day PBMC culture with coronavirus spike peptide pools or control peptides (ViraFEST assay). The source material was CD4+ T cells from blood, cultured in vitro. These receptor sequences come from a human donor who had recovered from COVID-19.

The genes are TRBV6-1 and TRBJ2-1, with 11 bases that match TRBD2. The trim removed 0 bases at V and 1 base at J, leaving 5 bases unmatched. CDR1 and CDR2 (germline): MNHNS, SASEGT. The CDR3 length is 18 residues. The CDR3 coding sequence is TGTGCCAGCAGTGAAGCGGTGACTAGCGGGATGTCCTACAATGAGCAGTTCTTC. Amino acid sequence: CASSEAVTSGMSYNEQFF.

This chain uses TRBV7-2 with TRBJ1-2; D possibly corresponds to TRBD1 (5 bases). Germline CDR1 and CDR2: SGHTA and FQGNSA. With 2 bases removed from V and 5 bases from J, the gap between germline ends came to 15 bases. This CDR3 spans 15 amino acids. As DNA, the CDR3 is TGTGCCAGCAGCTTAAGCACCGGGACGGGGTATGGCTACACCTTC. It codes for CASSLSTGTGYGYTF.

The chain uses TRBV30 and TRBJ1-2, with TRBD1 as a possible D gene (5 bases). The CDR3 length is 13 residues. The germline V gene encodes CDR1 GTSNPN and CDR2 SVGIG (reference sequence). The V end was cut by 5 bases, the J end by 4 bases, with 14 bases between. In DNA, the CDR3 is TGTGCCTGGGGGGCCTCTCGATTCTATGGCTACACCTTC. Amino acid sequence: CAWGASRFYGYTF. The full variable domain, with the rest looked up from reference TRBV30 and TRBJ1-2, is SQTIHQWPATLVQPVGSPLSLECTVEGTSNPNLYWYRQAAGRGLQLLFYSVGIGQISSEVPQNLSASRPQDRQFILSSKKLLLSDSGFYLCAWGASRFYGYTFGSGTRLTVV.

The chain links TRBV2 to TRBJ2-7; 8 positions agree with TRBD2. The germline V gene has CDR1 SNHLY and CDR2 FYNNEI. This CDR3 has 14 amino acids. Losses at the gene ends were 8 bases for V and 2 bases for J; bases not matched to a gene: 8. The CDR3 nucleotides read TGTGCCAGCCGATTAGCGGGATCTACCTACGAGCAGTACTTC. Encoded protein: CASRLAGSTYEQYF. Full variable domain (missing parts from reference TRBV2 and TRBJ2-7): EPEVTQTPSHQVTQMGQEVILRCVPISNHLYFYWYRQILGQKVEFLVSFYNNEISEKSEIFDDQFSVERPDGSNFTLKIRSTKLEDSAMYFCASRLAGSTYEQYFGPGTRLTVT.

The J gene is TRBJ2-3, the V gene TRBV20-1; possible D gene TRBD2, 6 bases. Per the germline V gene, CDR1 is DFQATT and CDR2 is SNEGSKA (reference sequence). The length of the CDR3 is 15 residues. Between the trimmed V and J ends, which lost 6 bases and 0 bases, there was a span of 16 bases. The CDR3 sequence is CSAPTDSGSTDTQYF. The CDR3 DNA follows: TGCAGTGCCCCCACGGATAGCGGTAGCACAGATACGCAGTATTTT.

The V and J genes are TRBV28 and TRBJ2-3; D unclear. CDR3 length equals 17 residues. Per the germline V gene, CDR1 is MDHEN and CDR2 is SYDVKM. Deletions cut 0 bases from V and 2 bases from J, with 15 bases between. The CDR3 loop is CASSLCGLGGNTDTQYF. CDR3 nucleotides: TGTGCCAGCAGTTTATGCGGGTTGGGCGGAAACACAGATACGCAGTATTTT.

Sample share makes this clonotype medium-sized. The V gene is TRBV6-1, the J gene TRBJ2-2; D may match TRBD1 or TRBD2 (5 bases each). V dropped 6 bases and J dropped 0 bases, with 20 bases sitting between them. Germline assignment: CDR1 MNHNS and CDR2 SASEGT. The length of the CDR3 is 18 residues. CDR3 in amino acids: CASSTGTTNGPNTGELFF. CDR3 in DNA: TGTGCCAGCAGCACCGGGACCACAAATGGACCGAACACCGGGGAGCTGTTTTTT.

The rearrangement uses TRBV11-2 and TRBJ2-3, with TRBD2 matching over 13 bases. The CDR3 has 15 amino acids. V was pared by 5 bases and J by 6 bases, with 5 bases of the junction left unmatched. Germline V lookup: CDR1 SGHAT, CDR2 FQNNGV. CDR3 nucleotides: TGTGCCAGCAGCCGCGGACTAGCGGGGGTCGATACGCAGTATTTT. It codes for CASSRGLAGVDTQYF. Filled out from reference TRBV11-2 and TRBJ2-3, the complete variable domain reads EAGVAQSPRYKIIEKRQSVAFWCNPISGHATLYWYQQILGQGPKLLIQFQNNGVVDDSQLPKDRFSAERLKGVDSTLKIQPAKLEDSAVYLCASSRGLAGVDTQYFGPGTRLTVL.

The rearrangement links TRBV27 to TRBJ2-1, with 10 bases fitting TRBD2. This CDR3 is built from 15 residues. J was trimmed by 4 bases and V by 6 bases; bases with no gene match: 6. Germline values: CDR1 MNHEY, CDR2 SMNVEV (reference sequence). The CDR3 nucleotides read TGTGCCAGCAGGGCCGGGACTAGCGAATACAATGAGCAGTTCTTC. Amino acid sequence: CASRAGTSEYNEQFF.

V usage is TRBV11-3 and J usage is TRBJ2-7; possibly TRBD1 or TRBD2 for D (6 bases each). The CDR3 totals 16 residues. The V gene's germline CDR1 is SGHNT and CDR2 YENEEA. V lost 1 base and J 2 bases, leaving 15 bases between the germline ends. The CDR3 DNA sequence: TGTGCCAGCAGCTTAGGGGGGGCCATAACAACCTACGAGCAGTACTTC. It codes for CASSLGGAITTYEQYF.

This clonotype turned up a few times. The rearrangement uses TRBV6-5 and TRBJ2-5, with 8 nucleotides matching TRBD2. The CDR3 length is 16 residues. CDR1 and CDR2 from the germline V gene are MNHEY and SVGAGI. After removal of 0 bases from V and 5 bases from J, the junction contained 8 bases not matched to a gene. The DNA of the CDR3 is TGTGCCAGCAGTTACTCGCACGGGAGGGGATTGGAGACCCAGTACTTC. Its translation is CASSYSHGRGLETQYF.